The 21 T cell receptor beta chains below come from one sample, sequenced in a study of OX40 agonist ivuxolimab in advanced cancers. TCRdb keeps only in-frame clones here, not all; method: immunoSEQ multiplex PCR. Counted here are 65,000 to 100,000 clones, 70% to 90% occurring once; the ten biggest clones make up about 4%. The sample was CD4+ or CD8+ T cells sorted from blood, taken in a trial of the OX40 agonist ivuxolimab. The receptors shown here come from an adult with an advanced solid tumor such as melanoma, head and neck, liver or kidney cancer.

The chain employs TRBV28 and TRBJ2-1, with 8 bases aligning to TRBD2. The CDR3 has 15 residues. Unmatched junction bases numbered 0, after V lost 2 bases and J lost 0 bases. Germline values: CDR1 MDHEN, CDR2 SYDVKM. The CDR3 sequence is CASSLSGSSYNEQFF. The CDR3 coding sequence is TGTGCCAGCAGTTTAAGCGGGAGCTCCTACAATGAGCAGTTCTTC. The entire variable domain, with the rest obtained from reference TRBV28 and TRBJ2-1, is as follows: DVKVTQSSRYLVKRTGEKVFLECVQDMDHENMFWYRQDPGLGLRLIYFSYDVKMKEKGDIPEGYSVSREKKERFSLILESASTNQTSMYLCASSLSGSSYNEQFFGPGTRLTVL.

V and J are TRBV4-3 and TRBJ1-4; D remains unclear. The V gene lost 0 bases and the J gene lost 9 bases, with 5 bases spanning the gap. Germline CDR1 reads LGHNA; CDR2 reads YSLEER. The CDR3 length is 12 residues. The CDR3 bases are TGCGCCAGCAGCCAAGAGAGGCAAAAACTGTTTTTT. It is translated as CASSQERQKLFF.

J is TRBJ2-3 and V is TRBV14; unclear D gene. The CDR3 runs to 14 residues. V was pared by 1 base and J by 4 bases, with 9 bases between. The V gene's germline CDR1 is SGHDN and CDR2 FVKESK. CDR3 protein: CASSQGRLSDTQYF. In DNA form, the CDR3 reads TGTGCCAGCAGCCAAGGAAGGCTCTCAGATACGCAGTATTTT. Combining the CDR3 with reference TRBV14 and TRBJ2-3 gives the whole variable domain EAGVTQFPSHSVIEKGQTVTLRCDPISGHDNLYWYRRVMGKEIKFLLHFVKESKQDESGMPNNRFLAERTGGTYSTLKVQPAELEDSGVYFCASSQGRLSDTQYFGPGTRLTVL.

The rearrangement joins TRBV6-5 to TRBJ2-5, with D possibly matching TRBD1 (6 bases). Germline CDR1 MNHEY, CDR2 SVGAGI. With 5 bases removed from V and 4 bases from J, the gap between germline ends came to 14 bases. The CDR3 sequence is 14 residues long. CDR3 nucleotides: TGTGCCAGCAGTACCCCGACAGGTGCAGAGACCCAGTACTTC. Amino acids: CASSTPTGAETQYF.

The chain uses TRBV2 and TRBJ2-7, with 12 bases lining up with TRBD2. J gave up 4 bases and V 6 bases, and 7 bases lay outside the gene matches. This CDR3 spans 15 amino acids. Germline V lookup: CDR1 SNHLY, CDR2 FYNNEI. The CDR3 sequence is CASRGGLAGRYEQYF. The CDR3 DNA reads TGTGCCAGCAGGGGGGGACTAGCGGGTCGGTACGAGCAGTACTTC. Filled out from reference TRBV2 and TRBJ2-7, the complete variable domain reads EPEVTQTPSHQVTQMGQEVILRCVPISNHLYFYWYRQILGQKVEFLVSFYNNEISEKSEIFDDQFSVERPDGSNFTLKIRSTKLEDSAMYFCASRGGLAGRYEQYFGPGTRLTVT.

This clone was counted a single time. CDR3 region: CASSFRGTGGYEQYF. The CDR3 nucleotides are TGTGCCAGCAGTTTCCGCGGGACAGGGGGATACGAGCAGTACTTC. J is TRBJ2-7 and V is TRBV28; 11 positions agree with TRBD1. CDR3 length: 15 residues. From germline, CDR1 is MDHEN and CDR2 SYDVKM. The V gene end was trimmed by 3 bases and the J gene end by 4 bases; junction bases not matched to a gene: 5.

CDR3 in DNA: TGTGCCAGTAAGAGGACTAGTTTCGAAAATGAGCAGTTCTTC. Its translation: CASKRTSFENEQFF. The genes are TRBV19 and TRBJ2-1, with 7 bases that match TRBD2. This CDR3 has 14 amino acids. V was clipped by 7 bases and J by 7 bases; unmatched bases: 10. The germline V gene encodes CDR1 LNHDA and CDR2 SQIVND (reference sequence).

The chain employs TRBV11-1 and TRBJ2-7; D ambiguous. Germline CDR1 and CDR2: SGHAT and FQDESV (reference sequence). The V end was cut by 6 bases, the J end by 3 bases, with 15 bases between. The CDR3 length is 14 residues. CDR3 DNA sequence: TGTGCCAGCAGTTTGTCGGACGGTGGCTACGAGCAGTACTTC. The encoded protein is CASSLSDGGYEQYF.

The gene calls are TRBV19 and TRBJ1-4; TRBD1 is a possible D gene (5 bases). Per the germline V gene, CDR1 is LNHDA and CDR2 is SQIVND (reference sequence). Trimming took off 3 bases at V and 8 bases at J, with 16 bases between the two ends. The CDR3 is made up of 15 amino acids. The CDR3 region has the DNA TGTGCCAGTAGTATGGAGCCAGGGTCGTGGGAAAAACTGTTTTTT. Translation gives CASSMEPGSWEKLFF.

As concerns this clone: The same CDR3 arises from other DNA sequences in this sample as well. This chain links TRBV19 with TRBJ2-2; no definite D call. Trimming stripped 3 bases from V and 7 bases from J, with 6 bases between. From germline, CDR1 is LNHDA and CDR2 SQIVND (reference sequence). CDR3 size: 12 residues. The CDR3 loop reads CASSIQGGELFF. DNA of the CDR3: TGTGCCAGTAGTATTCAAGGCGGGGAGCTGTTTTTT.

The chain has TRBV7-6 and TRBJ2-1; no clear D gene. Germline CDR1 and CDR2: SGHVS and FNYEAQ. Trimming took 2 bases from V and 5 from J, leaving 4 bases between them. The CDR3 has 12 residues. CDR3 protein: CASSLSNNEQFF. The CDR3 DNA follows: TGTGCCAGCAGCTTATCTAACAATGAGCAGTTCTTC.

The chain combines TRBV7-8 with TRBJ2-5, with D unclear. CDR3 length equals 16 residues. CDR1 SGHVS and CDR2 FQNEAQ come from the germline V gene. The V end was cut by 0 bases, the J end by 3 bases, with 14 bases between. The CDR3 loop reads CASSLALGRRKETQYF. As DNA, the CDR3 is TGTGCCAGCAGCTTAGCGCTGGGCCGGCGGAAAGAGACCCAGTACTTC.

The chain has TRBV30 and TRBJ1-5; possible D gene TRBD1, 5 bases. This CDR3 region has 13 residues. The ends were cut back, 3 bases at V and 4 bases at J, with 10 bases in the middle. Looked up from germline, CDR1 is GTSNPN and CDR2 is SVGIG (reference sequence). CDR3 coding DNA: TGTGCCTGGAGACTAAGGGGTAATCAGCCCCAGCATTTT. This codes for CAWRLRGNQPQHF.

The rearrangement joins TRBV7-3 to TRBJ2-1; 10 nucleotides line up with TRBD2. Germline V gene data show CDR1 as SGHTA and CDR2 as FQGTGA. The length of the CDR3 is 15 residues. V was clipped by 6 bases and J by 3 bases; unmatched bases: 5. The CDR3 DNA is TGTGCCAGCAGTCCAAGCGGGAGGGACTACAATGAGCAGTTCTTC. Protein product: CASSPSGRDYNEQFF.

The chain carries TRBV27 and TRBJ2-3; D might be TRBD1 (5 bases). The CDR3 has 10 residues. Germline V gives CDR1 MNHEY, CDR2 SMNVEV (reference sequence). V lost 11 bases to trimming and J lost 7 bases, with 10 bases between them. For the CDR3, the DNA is TGTGCCGTCAAGGGGCATACGCAGTATTTT. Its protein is CAVKGHTQYF.

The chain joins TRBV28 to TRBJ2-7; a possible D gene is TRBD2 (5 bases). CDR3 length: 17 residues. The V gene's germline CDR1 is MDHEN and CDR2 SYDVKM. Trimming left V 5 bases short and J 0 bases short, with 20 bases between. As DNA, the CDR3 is TGTGCCAGCAGTCAAGGACTTCGACATCTGAGCTCCTACGAGCAGTACTTC. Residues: CASSQGLRHLSSYEQYF.

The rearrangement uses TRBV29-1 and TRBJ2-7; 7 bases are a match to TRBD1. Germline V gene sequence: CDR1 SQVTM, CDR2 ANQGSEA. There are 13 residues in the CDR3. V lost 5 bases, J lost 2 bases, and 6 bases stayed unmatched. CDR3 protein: CSVSTGAPYEQYF. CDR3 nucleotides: TGCAGCGTTTCCACAGGGGCCCCCTACGAGCAGTACTTC.

In DNA form, the CDR3 reads TGTGCCAGCCGGACCGAAGGACAGAGTTTACAGCCCCAGCATTTT. Protein sequence: CASRTEGQSLQPQHF. V is TRBV19 and J is TRBJ1-5; TRBD1 is a possible D gene (6 bases). The CDR3 covers 15 residues. Germline V gives CDR1 LNHDA, CDR2 SQIVND (reference sequence). Trimming stripped 9 bases from V and 7 bases from J, with 22 bases between.

The CDR3 here is CASSRPGRGLPEAFF. The CDR3 DNA reads TGTGCCAGCAGCCGCCCGGGGAGAGGGTTACCGGAAGCTTTCTTT. The chain uses TRBV11-3 and TRBJ1-1; D call uncertain. CDR1 SGHNT and CDR2 YENEEA come from the germline V gene. This CDR3 has 15 amino acids. V lost 5 bases and J 8 bases, leaving 21 bases between the germline ends. The whole variable domain, remainder taken from reference TRBV11-3 and TRBJ1-1, is EAGVVQSPRYKIIEKKQPVAFWCNPISGHNTLYWYLQNLGQGPELLIRYENEEAVDDSQLPKDRFSAERLKGVDSTLKIQPAELGDSAVYLCASSRPGRGLPEAFFGQGTRLTVV.

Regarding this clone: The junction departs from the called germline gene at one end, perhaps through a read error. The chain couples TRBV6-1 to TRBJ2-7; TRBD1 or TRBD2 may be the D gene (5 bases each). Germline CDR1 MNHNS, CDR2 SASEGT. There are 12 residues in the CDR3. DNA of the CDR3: TGTGCCACTCCCCGATTCCCCCGGGACGTCGACTTC. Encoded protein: CATPRFPRDVDF.

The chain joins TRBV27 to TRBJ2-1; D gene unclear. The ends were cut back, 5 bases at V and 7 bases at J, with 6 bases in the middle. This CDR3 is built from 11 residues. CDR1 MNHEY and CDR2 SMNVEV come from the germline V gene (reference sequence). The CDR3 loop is CASSERNEQFF. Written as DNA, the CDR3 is TGTGCCAGCAGTGAGAGAAATGAGCAGTTCTTC.